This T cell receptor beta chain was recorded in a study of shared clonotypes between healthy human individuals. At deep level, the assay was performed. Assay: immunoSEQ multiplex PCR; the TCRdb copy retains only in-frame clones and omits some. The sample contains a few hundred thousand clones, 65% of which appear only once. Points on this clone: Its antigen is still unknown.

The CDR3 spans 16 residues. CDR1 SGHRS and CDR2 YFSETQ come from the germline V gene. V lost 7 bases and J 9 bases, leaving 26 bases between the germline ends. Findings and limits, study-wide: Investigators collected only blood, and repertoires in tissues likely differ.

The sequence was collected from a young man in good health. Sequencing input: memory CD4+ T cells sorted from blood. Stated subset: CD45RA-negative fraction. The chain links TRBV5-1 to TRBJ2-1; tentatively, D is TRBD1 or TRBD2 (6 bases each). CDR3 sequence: CASGPFGGRSGGEQFF. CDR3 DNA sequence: TGCGCCAGCGGCCCTTTTGGGGGGCGGTCAGGCGGTGAGCAGTTCTTC.